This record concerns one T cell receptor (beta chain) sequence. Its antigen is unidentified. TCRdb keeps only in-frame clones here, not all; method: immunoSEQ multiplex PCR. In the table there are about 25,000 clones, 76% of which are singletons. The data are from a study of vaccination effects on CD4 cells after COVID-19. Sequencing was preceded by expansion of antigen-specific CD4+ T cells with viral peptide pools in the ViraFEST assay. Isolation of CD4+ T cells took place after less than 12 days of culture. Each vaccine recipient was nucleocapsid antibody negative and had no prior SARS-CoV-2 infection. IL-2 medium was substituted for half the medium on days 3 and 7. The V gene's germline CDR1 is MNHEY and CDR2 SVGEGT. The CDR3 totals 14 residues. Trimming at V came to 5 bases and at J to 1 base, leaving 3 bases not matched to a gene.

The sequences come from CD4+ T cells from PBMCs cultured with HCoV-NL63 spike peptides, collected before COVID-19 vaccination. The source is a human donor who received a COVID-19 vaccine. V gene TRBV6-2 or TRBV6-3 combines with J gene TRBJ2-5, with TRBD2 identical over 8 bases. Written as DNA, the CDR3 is TGTGCCAGCAGTCGACTAGCGCCCCAAGAGACCCAGTACTTC. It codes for CASSRLAPQETQYF.